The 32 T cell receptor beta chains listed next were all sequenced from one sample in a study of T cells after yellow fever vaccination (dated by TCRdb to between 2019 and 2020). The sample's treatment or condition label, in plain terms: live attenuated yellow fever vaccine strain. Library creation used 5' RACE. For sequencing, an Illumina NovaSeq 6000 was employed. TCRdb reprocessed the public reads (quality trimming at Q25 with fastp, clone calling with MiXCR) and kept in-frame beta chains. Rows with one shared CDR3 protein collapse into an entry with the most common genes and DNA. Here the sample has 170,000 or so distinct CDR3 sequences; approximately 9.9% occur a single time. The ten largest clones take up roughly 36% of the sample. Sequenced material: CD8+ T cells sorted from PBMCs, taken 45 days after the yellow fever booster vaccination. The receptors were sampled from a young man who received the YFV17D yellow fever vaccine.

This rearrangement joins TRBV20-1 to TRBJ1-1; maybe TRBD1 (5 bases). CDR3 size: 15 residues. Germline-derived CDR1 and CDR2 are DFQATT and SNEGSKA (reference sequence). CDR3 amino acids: CTIEGGGFMNTEAFF. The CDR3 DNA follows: TGCACGATAGAAGGCGGGGGATTCATGAACACTGAAGCTTTCTTT.

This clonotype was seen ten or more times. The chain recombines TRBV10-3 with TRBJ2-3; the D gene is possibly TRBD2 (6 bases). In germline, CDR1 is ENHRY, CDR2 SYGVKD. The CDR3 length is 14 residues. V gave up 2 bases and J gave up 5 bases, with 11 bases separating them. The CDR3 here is CAISEEGAGDTQYF. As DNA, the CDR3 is TGTGCCATCAGTGAGGAGGGAGCGGGAGATACGCAGTATTTT.

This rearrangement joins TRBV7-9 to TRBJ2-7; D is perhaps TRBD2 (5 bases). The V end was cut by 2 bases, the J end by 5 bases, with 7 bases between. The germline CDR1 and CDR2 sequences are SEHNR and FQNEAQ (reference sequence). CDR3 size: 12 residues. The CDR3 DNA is TGTGCCAGCAGCTTATCGGGGAACGAGCAGTACGTC. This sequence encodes CASSLSGNEQYV.

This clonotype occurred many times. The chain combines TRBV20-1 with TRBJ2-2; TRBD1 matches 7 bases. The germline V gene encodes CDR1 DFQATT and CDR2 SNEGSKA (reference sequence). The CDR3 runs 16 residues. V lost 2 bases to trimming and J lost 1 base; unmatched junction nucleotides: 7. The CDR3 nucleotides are TGCAGTGCTAGACCCACCGGGACAGTGAACACCGGGGAGCTGTTTTTT. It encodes CSARPTGTVNTGELFF.

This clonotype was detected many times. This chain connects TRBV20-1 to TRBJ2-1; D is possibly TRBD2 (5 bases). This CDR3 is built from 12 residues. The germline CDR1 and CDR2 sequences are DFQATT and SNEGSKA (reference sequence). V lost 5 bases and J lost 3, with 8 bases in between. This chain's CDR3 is CSASAGYNEQFF. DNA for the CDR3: TGCAGTGCTTCGGCGGGCTACAATGAGCAGTTCTTC.

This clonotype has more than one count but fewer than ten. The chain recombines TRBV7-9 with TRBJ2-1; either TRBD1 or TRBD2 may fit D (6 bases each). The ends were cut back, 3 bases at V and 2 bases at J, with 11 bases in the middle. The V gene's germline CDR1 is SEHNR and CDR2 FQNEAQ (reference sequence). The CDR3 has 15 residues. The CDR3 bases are TGTGCCAGCAGCTTCGGCGGGACACCCTACAATGAGCAGTTCTTC. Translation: CASSFGGTPYNEQFF.

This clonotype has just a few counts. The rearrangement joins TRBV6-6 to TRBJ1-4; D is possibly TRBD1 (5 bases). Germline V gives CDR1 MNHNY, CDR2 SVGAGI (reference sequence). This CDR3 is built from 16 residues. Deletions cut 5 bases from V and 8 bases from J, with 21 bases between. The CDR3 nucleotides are TGTGCCAGCAGTCCGGGAAGGGTCGGGGCCGGGGAAAAACTGTTTTTT. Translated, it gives CASSPGRVGAGEKLFF.

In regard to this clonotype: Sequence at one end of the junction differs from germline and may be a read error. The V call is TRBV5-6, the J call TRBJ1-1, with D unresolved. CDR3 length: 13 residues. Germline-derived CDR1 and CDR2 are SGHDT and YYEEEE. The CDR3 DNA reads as TGTGCCAGCAGCTTCTCACCGAACACTGAGGCTTTCTTT. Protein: CASSFSPNTEAFF.

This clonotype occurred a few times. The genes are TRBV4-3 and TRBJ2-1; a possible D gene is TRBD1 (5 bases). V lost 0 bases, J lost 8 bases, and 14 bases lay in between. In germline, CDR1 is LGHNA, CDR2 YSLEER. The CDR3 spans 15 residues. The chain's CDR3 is CASSQDSSRADEQFF. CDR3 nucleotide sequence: TGCGCCAGCAGCCAAGATTCCTCCAGGGCCGATGAGCAGTTCTTC.

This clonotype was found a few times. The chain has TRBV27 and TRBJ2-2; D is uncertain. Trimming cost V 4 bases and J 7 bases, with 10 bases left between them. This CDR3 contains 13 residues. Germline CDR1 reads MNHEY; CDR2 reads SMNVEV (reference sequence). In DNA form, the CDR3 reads TGTGCCAGCAGTTATAGGGCGGTCGGGGAGCTGTTTTTT. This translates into CASSYRAVGELFF.

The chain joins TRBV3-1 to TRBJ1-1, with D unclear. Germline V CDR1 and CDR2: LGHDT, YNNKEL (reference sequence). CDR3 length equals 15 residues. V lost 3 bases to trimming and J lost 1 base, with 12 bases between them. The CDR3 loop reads CASSQGILWNTEAFF. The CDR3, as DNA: TGTGCCAGCAGCCAGGGGATCTTATGGAACACTGAAGCTTTCTTT.

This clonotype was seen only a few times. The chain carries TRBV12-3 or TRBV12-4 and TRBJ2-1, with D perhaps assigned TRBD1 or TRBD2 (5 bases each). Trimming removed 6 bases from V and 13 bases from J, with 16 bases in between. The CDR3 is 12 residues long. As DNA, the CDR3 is TGTGCCAGCAGCCGGGACCCACGGGAACAGTTCTTC. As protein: CASSRDPREQFF.

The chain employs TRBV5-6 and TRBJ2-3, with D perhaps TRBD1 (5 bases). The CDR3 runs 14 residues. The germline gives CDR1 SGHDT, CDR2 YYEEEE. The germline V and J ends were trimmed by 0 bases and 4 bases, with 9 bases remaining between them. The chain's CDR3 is CASSLEQGPDTQYF. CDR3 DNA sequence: TGTGCCAGCAGCTTGGAGCAGGGCCCAGATACGCAGTATTTT.

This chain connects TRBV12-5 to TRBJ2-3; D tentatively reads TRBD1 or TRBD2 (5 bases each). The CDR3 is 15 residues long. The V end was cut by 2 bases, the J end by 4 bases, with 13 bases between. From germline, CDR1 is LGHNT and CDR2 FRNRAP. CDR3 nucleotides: TGTGCTAGTGGTTTGACGGGACCCCGGGCAGATACGCAGTATTTT. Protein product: CASGLTGPRADTQYF.

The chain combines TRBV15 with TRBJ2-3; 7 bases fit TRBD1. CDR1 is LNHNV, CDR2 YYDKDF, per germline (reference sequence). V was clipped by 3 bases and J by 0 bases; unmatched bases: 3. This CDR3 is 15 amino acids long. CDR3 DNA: TGTGCCACCAGCAGGCCGGGACAGAGCACAGATACGCAGTATTTT. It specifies CATSRPGQSTDTQYF.

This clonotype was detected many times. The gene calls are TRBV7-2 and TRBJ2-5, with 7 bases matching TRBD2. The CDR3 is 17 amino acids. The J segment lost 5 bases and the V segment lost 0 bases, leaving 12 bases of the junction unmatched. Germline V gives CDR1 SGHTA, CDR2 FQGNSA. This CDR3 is CASSLAPGERGWETQYF. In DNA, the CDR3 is TGTGCCAGCAGCTTAGCCCCGGGGGAGCGGGGTTGGGAGACCCAGTACTTC.

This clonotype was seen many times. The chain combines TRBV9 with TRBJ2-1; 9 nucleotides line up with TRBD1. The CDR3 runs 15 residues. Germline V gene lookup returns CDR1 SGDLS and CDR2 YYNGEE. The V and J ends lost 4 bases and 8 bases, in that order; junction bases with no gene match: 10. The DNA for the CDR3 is TGTGCCAGCAGCCCCACCCGGGACAGGGCCGATGAGCAGTTCTTC. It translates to CASSPTRDRADEQFF.

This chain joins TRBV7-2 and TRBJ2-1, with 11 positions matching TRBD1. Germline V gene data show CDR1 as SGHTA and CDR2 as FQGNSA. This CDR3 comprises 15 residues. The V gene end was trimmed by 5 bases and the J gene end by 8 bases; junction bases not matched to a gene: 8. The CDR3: CASSAWTGGGDEQFF. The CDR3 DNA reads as TGTGCCAGCAGCGCGTGGACAGGGGGCGGGGATGAGCAGTTCTTC.

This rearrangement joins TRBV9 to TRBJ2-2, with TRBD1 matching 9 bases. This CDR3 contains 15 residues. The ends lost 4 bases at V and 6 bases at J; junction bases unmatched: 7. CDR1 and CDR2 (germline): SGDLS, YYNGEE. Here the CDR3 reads CASSLQGATAGELFF. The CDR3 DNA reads TGTGCCAGCAGCTTACAGGGGGCTACCGCCGGGGAGCTGTTTTTT.

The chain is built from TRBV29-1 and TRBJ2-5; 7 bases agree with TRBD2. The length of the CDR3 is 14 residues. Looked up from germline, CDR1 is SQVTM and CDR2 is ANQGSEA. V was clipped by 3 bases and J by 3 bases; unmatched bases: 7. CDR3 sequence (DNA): TGCAGCGTTGACTCGCGGGGGATGAAAGAGACCCAGTACTTC. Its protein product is CSVDSRGMKETQYF.

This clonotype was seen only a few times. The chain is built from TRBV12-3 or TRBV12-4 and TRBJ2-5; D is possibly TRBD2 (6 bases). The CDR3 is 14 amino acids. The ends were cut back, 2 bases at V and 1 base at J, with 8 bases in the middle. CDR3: CASSLRLGQETQYF. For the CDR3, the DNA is TGTGCCAGCAGTTTAAGACTAGGCCAAGAGACCCAGTACTTC.

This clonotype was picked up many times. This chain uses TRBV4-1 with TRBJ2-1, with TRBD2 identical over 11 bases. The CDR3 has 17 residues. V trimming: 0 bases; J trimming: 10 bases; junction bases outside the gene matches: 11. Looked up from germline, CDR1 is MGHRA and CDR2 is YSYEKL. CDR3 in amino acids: CASSQDNRLAGGGEQFF. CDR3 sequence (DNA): TGCGCCAGCAGCCAAGATAATCGGCTAGCGGGGGGAGGGGAGCAGTTCTTC.

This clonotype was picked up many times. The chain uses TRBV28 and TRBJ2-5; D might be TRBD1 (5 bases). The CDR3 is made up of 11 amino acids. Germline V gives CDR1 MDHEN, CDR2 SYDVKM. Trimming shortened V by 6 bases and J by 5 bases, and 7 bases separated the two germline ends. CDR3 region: CASRAGETQYF. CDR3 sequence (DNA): TGTGCCAGCAGGGCAGGGGAGACCCAGTACTTC.

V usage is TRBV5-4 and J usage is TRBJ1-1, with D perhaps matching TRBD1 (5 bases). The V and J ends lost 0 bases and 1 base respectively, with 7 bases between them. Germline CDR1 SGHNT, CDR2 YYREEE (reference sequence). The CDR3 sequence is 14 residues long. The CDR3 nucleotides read TGTGCCAGCAGCTTGGCCAGGGAGAACACTGAAGCTTTCTTT. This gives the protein CASSLARENTEAFF.

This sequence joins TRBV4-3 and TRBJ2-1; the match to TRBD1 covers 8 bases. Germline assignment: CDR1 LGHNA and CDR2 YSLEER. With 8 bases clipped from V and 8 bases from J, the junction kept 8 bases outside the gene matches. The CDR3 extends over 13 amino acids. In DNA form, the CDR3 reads TGCGCCAGCCCGGGACAGGAGGACTATGAGCAGTTCTTC. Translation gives CASPGQEDYEQFF.

The chain's CDR3 is CAGPSPARNQPQHF. DNA of the CDR3: TGTGCCGGACCTTCCCCGGCTCGCAATCAGCCCCAGCATTTT. This chain connects TRBV7-9 to TRBJ1-5; unclear D gene. CDR3 length equals 14 residues. Germline V lookup: CDR1 SEHNR, CDR2 FQNEAQ (reference sequence). Trimming shortened V by 11 bases and J by 2 bases, and 16 bases separated the two germline ends.

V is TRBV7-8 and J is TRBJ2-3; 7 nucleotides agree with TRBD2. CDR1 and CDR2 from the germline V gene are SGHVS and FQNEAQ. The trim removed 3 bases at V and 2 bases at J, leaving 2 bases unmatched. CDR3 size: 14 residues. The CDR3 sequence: CASSFGGDTDTQYF. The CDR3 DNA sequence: TGTGCCAGCAGCTTTGGGGGGGACACAGATACGCAGTATTTT.

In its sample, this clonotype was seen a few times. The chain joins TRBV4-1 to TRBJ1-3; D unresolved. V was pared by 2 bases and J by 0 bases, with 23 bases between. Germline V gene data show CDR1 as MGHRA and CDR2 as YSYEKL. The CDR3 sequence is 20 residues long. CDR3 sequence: CASSQRVTEEQPTSGNTIYF. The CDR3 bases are TGCGCCAGCAGCCAACGGGTTACCGAAGAACAGCCGACCTCTGGAAACACCATATATTTT.

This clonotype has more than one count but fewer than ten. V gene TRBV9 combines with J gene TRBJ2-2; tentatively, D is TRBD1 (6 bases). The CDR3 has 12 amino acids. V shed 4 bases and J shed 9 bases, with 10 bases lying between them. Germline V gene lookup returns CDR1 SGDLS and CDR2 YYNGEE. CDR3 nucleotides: TGTGCCAGCAGCCAGGGGCACAGGGAGCTGTTTTTT. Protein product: CASSQGHRELFF.

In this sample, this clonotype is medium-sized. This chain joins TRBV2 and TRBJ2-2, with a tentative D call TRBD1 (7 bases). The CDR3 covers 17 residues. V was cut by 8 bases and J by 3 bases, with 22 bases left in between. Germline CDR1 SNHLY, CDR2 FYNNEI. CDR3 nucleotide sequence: TGTGCCAGCCTATCAATGGGGCAGGGGGGATACACCGGGGAGCTGTTTTTT. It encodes CASLSMGQGGYTGELFF.

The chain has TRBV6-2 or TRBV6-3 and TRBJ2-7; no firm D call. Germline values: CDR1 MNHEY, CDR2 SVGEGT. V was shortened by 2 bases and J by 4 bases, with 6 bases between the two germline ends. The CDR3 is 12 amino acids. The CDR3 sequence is CASSYVWYEQYF. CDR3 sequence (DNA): TGTGCCAGCAGTTACGTCTGGTACGAGCAGTACTTC.

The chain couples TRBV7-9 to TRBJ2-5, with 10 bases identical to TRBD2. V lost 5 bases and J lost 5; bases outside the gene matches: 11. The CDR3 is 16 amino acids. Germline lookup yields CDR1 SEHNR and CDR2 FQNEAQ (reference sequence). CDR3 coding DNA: TGTGCCAGCAGCCCCATTAGCGGGGGGCCAGGGGAGACCCAGTACTTC. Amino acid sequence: CASSPISGGPGETQYF.